This passage covers 19 T cell receptor beta chains from one sample sequenced in a study of blood T cell repertoires in COVID-19. Here immunoSEQ multiplex PCR was the method, and the copy in TCRdb shows in-frame clones only, minus some. The sample holds roughly 330,000 clones; around 86% are singletons and the top ten take around 1.5%. Sequencing input: peripheral blood. These receptors came from a woman in her forties or fifties with acute or convalescent COVID-19.

V is TRBV5-8 and J is TRBJ1-2; 9 nucleotides agree with TRBD1. V dropped 4 bases and J dropped 7; count of bases not matched to a gene: 14. The germline CDR1 and CDR2 sequences are SGHTS and YDEGEE. This CDR3 contains 16 residues. The CDR3 DNA is TGTGCCAGCAGCCCCGGGACAGGGTCGTTAAATTTTGGCTACACCTTC. It yields the protein CASSPGTGSLNFGYTF.

The CDR3 DNA reads as TGTGCCAGCACCACATCAGGGGGCACAGATACGCAGTATTTT. It codes for CASTTSGGTDTQYF. The rearrangement links TRBV27 to TRBJ2-3; possible D gene TRBD1, 6 bases. This CDR3 spans 14 amino acids. V lost 7 bases to trimming and J lost 1 base, with 12 bases between them. The germline V gene encodes CDR1 MNHEY and CDR2 SMNVEV (reference sequence).

This rearrangement joins TRBV19 to TRBJ2-7; TRBD2 aligns across 12 bases. The V gene's germline CDR1 is LNHDA and CDR2 SQIVND (reference sequence). Trimming took 4 bases from V and 0 from J; bases not matched to a gene: 1. The CDR3 is made up of 15 amino acids. The CDR3 bases are TGTGCCAGTAGTAAGACTAGCGGGAGCTCCTACGAGCAGTACTTC. This codes for CASSKTSGSSYEQYF. Full variable domain (rest looked up from reference TRBV19 and TRBJ2-7): DGGITQSPKYLFRKEGQNVTLSCEQNLNHDAMYWYRQDPGQGLRLIYYSQIVNDFQKGDIAEGYSVSREKKESFPLTVTSAQKNPTAFYLCASSKTSGSSYEQYFGPGTRLTVT.

The chain joins TRBV9 to TRBJ2-3, with D maybe TRBD1 (5 bases). The CDR3 length is 14 residues. Trimming removed 5 bases at V and 5 bases at J, with 15 bases between. CDR1 is SGDLS, CDR2 YYNGEE, per germline. CDR3 protein: CASSARNRGDTQYF. CDR3 nucleotide sequence: TGTGCCAGCAGTGCCAGGAATAGGGGAGATACGCAGTATTTT. The full variable domain, with the rest looked up from reference TRBV9 and TRBJ2-3, is DSGVTQTPKHLITATGQRVTLRCSPRSGDLSVYWYQQSLDQGLQFLIQYYNGEERAKGNILERFSAQQFPDLHSELNLSSLELGDSALYFCASSARNRGDTQYFGPGTRLTVL.

The V and J genes are TRBV15 and TRBJ1-5; 9 nucleotides align to TRBD1. V was pared by 3 bases and J by 0 bases, with 6 bases of the junction left unmatched. The CDR3 loop spans 17 amino acids. Germline values: CDR1 LNHNV, CDR2 YYDKDF (reference sequence). The CDR3 region is CATSSFRDRASNQPQHF. The CDR3 region has the DNA TGTGCCACCAGCAGTTTTAGGGACAGGGCTAGCAATCAGCCCCAGCATTTT.

The V gene is TRBV19, the J gene TRBJ2-3; 8 nucleotides agree with TRBD2. The J segment lost 3 bases and the V segment lost 6 bases, leaving 5 bases of the junction unmatched. The CDR3 totals 14 residues. Germline-derived CDR1 and CDR2 are LNHDA and SQIVND (reference sequence). CDR3 in amino acids: CASRTRLATDTQYF. The CDR3 nucleotides read TGTGCCAGTAGAACACGACTAGCGACAGATACGCAGTATTTT.

CDR3 in amino acids: CASSEASRGSSYNEQFF. CDR3 coding DNA: TGTGCCAGCAGTGAAGCGAGCAGGGGGAGCTCCTACAATGAGCAGTTCTTC. V is TRBV6-1 and J is TRBJ2-1; 7 nucleotides align to TRBD1. The CDR3 is 17 amino acids. Germline loops: CDR1 MNHNS, CDR2 SASEGT. V dropped 0 bases and J dropped 0; count of bases not matched to a gene: 5.

The V gene is TRBV7-6, the J gene TRBJ1-1; the D gene is possibly TRBD1 (5 bases). Trimming removed 5 bases from V and 1 base from J, with 14 bases in between. This CDR3 is 15 amino acids long. Germline V gene sequence: CDR1 SGHVS, CDR2 FNYEAQ. Here the CDR3 reads CASSDRDFRNTEAFF. CDR3 coding DNA: TGTGCCAGCAGCGATAGGGACTTTCGGAACACTGAAGCTTTCTTT.

The chain carries TRBV4-2 and TRBJ1-1; 7 bases are shared with TRBD1. The CDR3 runs to 15 residues. V trimming: 1 base; J trimming: 4 bases; junction bases outside the gene matches: 6. CDR1 is LGHNA and CDR2 is YNFKEQ in the germline V gene. The CDR3 sequence: CASSQVTGARTEAFF. The CDR3, as DNA: TGTGCCAGCAGCCAAGTCACAGGGGCGCGCACTGAAGCTTTCTTT.

This clone has a handful of counts. The chain combines TRBV24-1 with TRBJ2-5; D is unclear. Germline CDR1 reads KGHDR; CDR2 reads SFDVKD. The CDR3 extends over 15 amino acids. Trimming stripped 1 base from V and 0 bases from J, with 8 bases between. DNA for the CDR3: TGTGCCACCAGTGATTTACACACAAACCAAGAGACCCAGTACTTC. Its protein is CATSDLHTNQETQYF.

The gene calls are TRBV9 and TRBJ2-1; a weak D match, TRBD2 (6 bases). The germline V gene has CDR1 SGDLS and CDR2 YYNGEE. V gave up 0 bases and J gave up 3 bases, with 7 bases separating them. This CDR3 is built from 14 residues. The CDR3 bases are TGTGCCAGCAGCGTAGAGGGACTCTACAATGAGCAGTTCTTC. Translating gives CASSVEGLYNEQFF. The full variable domain, in which reference TRBV9 and TRBJ2-1 provide the parts outside the CDR3, is DSGVTQTPKHLITATGQRVTLRCSPRSGDLSVYWYQQSLDQGLQFLIQYYNGEERAKGNILERFSAQQFPDLHSELNLSSLELGDSALYFCASSVEGLYNEQFFGPGTRLTVL.

This clone was observed once. The V and J genes are TRBV5-1 and TRBJ2-5, with 13 bases fitting TRBD2. Losses at the gene ends were 4 bases for V and 5 bases for J; bases not matched to a gene: 2. This CDR3 spans 14 amino acids. Germline V CDR1 and CDR2: SGHRS, YFSETQ. In DNA form, the CDR3 reads TGCGCCAGCAGCAAACTAGCGGGAGGGGAGACCCAGTACTTC. It encodes CASSKLAGGETQYF.

This clone was seen a single time. The chain recombines TRBV28 with TRBJ2-2, with a tentative D call TRBD1 (6 bases). CDR1 and CDR2 from the germline V gene are MDHEN and SYDVKM. The CDR3 length is 16 residues. The V end lost 10 bases, the J end lost 0 bases, and 18 bases lay between the germline ends. The CDR3 sequence: CATDLRGTTNTGELFF. The CDR3 DNA is TGTGCCACTGACCTGAGGGGGACAACGAACACCGGGGAGCTGTTTTTT.

CDR3 region: CASSLSAGSYNEQFF. DNA of the CDR3: TGTGCCAGCAGCTTAAGCGCGGGCTCCTACAATGAGCAGTTCTTC. This sequence joins TRBV7-3 and TRBJ2-1; D possibly corresponds to TRBD2 (5 bases). The CDR3 is 15 amino acids. The germline CDR1 and CDR2 sequences are SGHTA and FQGTGA. V lost 1 base, J lost 0 bases, and 7 bases lay in between.

J is TRBJ1-2 and V is TRBV7-2; a weak D match, TRBD1 (5 bases). Germline CDR1 SGHTA, CDR2 FQGNSA. Trimming took 5 bases from V and 8 from J, leaving 18 bases between them. This CDR3 spans 14 amino acids. The CDR3 nucleotides are TGTGCCAGCAGCCTGTATCGGGACTTTGACGGCTACACCTTC. Translating gives CASSLYRDFDGYTF.

This clone showed up just a few times. In DNA form, the CDR3 reads TGCGCCAGCAGCTTGGTGACAGGGGGTAATTCACCCCTCCACTTT. Its protein is CASSLVTGGNSPLHF. The chain uses TRBV5-1 and TRBJ1-6; 9 nucleotides agree with TRBD1. Germline V gives CDR1 SGHRS, CDR2 YFSETQ. This CDR3 has 15 residues. Trimming cost V 0 bases and J 6 bases; bases outside gene matches: 1.

In DNA, the CDR3 is TGTGCCAGCAGCTCAGGACTAGCGGGAGAGACCCAGTACTTC. It translates to CASSSGLAGETQYF. The chain combines TRBV5-4 with TRBJ2-5; 11 nucleotides agree with TRBD2. CDR3 size: 14 residues. CDR1 is SGHNT, CDR2 YYREEE, per germline (reference sequence). The V segment lost 3 bases and the J segment 4 bases; nucleotides outside the gene matches: 2. The full variable domain, its missing parts supplied by reference TRBV5-4 and TRBJ2-5, is ETGVTQSPTHLIKTRGQQVTLRCSSQSGHNTVSWYQQALGQGPQFIFQYYREEENGRGNFPPRFSGLQFPNYSSELNVNALELDDSALYLCASSSGLAGETQYFGPGTRLLVL.

This chain connects TRBV2 to TRBJ2-7; 13 nucleotides match TRBD2. The CDR3 consists of 14 residues. CDR1 is SNHLY and CDR2 is FYNNEI in the germline V gene. V shed 7 bases and J 7 bases; nucleotides not matched to a gene: 7. The CDR3 nucleotides read TGTGCCAGCACCGGGACTAGCGGGACTGGGGAGCAGTACTTC. Amino acid sequence: CASTGTSGTGEQYF.

The chain combines TRBV30 with TRBJ1-2; TRBD1 might be the D (6 bases). CDR3 length: 12 residues. In germline, CDR1 is GTSNPN, CDR2 SVGIG (reference sequence). V was shortened by 3 bases and J by 10 bases, with 15 bases between the two germline ends. CDR3 protein: CAWRNPGVDYTF. As DNA, the CDR3 is TGTGCCTGGAGAAACCCAGGGGTTGACTACACCTTC.